The TCR beta chain under discussion was sequenced for a study of CD8 T cells in Susac syndrome. In the study overall: Treatment at blood withdrawal was none, corticosteroids, or intravenous immunoglobulin alone in Susac syndrome patients.

An amount of RNA that ranged from roughly 0.45 to 1 ug was reverse transcribed with random hexamers. MiXCR was run by TCRdb on the immunoSEQ multiplex PCR reads, yielding one entry per CDR3 protein. The sample records 210,000 or so distinct CDR3 sequences, less than 95% being singletons. This clonotype originated in a human donor with Susac syndrome. The source material was CD4+ T cells from PBMCs.

The chain's CDR3 is CASSSRLAGLGETQYF. Here the CDR3 DNA reads TGTGCCAGCAGCTCCCGACTAGCGGGTCTGGGGGAGACCCAGTACTTC. The rearrangement joins TRBV9 to TRBJ2-5; 10 bases are a match to TRBD2. J gave up 5 bases and V 4 bases, and 11 bases lay outside the gene matches. CDR1 SGDLS and CDR2 YYNGEE come from the germline V gene. The CDR3 is 16 amino acids.